These T cell receptor beta chains were read from a single sample in a study of T cell responses to AZD1222 COVID-19 vaccine. Clones were sequenced by immunoSEQ multiplex PCR, and TCRdb holds only the in-frame ones, with some missing. Altogether around 140,000 clones are present, roughly nine tenths being singletons, with the ten largest covering around 1.6%. Here the sequenced sample was peripheral blood, taken 28 days after the second AZD1222 dose. These receptors were collected from an adult who received the AZD1222 COVID-19 vaccine. Each CDR3 is given without its conserved first and last residue. D genes are given only for firm matches.

j_gene: TRBJ2-3; v_gene: TRBV7-9; d_gene: -; CDR3aa: ASSFTGNTDTQY
j_gene: TRBJ1-6; v_gene: TRBV28; d_gene: -; CDR3aa: ASSLETGNSPLH
j_gene: TRBJ1-2; v_gene: TRBV7-9; d_gene: TRBD1; CDR3aa: ASSTRTGSRSGYT
j_gene: TRBJ2-1; v_gene: TRBV12-2; d_gene: -; CDR3aa: ASRFLRGAYNEQF
j_gene: TRBJ1-5; v_gene: TRBV28; d_gene: TRBD1; CDR3aa: ASSSPTGWLDQPQH
j_gene: TRBJ2-5; v_gene: TRBV7-3; d_gene: TRBD1; CDR3aa: ASSLGTAGQETQY
j_gene: TRBJ2-7; v_gene: TRBV7-2; d_gene: -; CDR3aa: ASSPGTMYEQY
j_gene: TRBJ2-2; v_gene: TRBV6-5; d_gene: TRBD1; CDR3aa: ASKRQGADTGELF
j_gene: TRBJ1-2; v_gene: TRBV2; d_gene: -; CDR3aa: ASSGVGNYGYT
j_gene: TRBJ1-5; v_gene: TRBV19; d_gene: -; CDR3aa: ASSIGRITSPSYSNQPQH